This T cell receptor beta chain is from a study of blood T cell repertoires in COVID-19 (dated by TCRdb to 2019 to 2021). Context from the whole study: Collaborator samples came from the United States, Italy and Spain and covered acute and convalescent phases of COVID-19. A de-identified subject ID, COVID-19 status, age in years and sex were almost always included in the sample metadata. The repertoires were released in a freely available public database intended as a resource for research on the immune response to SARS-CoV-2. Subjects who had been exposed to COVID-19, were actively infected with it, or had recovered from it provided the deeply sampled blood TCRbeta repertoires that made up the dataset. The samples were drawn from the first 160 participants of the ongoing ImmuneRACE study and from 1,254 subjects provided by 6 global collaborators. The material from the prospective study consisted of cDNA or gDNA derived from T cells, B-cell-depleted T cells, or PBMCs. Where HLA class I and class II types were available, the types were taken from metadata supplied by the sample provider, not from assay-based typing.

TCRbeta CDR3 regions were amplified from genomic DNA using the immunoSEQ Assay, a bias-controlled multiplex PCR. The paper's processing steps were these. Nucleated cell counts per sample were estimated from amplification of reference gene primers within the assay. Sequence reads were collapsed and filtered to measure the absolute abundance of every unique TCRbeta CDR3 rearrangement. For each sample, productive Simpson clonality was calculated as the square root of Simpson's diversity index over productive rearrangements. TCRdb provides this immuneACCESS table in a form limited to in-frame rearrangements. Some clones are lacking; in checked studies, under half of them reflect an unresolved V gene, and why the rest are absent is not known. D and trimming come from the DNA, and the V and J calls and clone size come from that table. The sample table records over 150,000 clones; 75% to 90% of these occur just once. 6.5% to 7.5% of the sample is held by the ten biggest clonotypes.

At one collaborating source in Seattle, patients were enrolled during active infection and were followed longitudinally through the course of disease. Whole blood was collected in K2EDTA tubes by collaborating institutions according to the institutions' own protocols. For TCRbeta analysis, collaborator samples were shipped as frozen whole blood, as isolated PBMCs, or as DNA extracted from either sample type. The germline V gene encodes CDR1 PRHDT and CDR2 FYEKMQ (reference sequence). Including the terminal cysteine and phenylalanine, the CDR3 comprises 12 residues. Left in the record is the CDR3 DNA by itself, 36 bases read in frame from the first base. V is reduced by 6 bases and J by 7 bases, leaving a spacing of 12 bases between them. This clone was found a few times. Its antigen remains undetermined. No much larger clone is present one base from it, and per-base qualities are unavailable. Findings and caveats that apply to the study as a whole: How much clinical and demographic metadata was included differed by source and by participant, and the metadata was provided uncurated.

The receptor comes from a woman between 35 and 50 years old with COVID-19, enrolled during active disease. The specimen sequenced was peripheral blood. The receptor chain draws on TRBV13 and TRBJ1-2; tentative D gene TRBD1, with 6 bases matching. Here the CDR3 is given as CASRWRGGGYTF. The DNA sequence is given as TGTGCCAGCAGGTGGAGGGGGGGTGGCTACACCTTC. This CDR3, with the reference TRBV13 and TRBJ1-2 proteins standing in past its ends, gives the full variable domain AAGVIQSPRHLIKEKRETATLKCYPIPRHDTVYWYQQGPGQDPQFLISFYEKMQSDKGSIPDRFSAQQFSDYHSELNMSSLELGDSALYFCASRWRGGGYTFGSGTRLTVV.